The 25 T cell receptor beta chains below all came from one sample that was sequenced in a study of cytomegalovirus exposure and HLA in healthy donors. 13 Jbeta primers and 60 Vbeta primers were used for the PCR. Libraries were prepared by immunoSEQ multiplex PCR; TCRdb keeps only in-frame clonotypes and omits some of them. Here the sample spans around 130,000 clones, 65% to 90% being singletons. What was sequenced was PBMCs. The receptors come from a man aged 25-45 years in good health and CMV-seronegative.

In this sample, this clone turned up a few times. The rearrangement joins TRBV7-9 to TRBJ1-1; 9 bases agree with TRBD1. The CDR3 has 17 residues. V lost 3 bases to trimming and J lost 3 bases; unmatched junction nucleotides: 11. Germline loops: CDR1 SEHNR, CDR2 FQNEAQ (reference sequence). CDR3 region: CASSFLTGGAGDTEAFF. In DNA form, the CDR3 reads TGTGCCAGCAGCTTCCTCACAGGGGGCGCCGGGGACACTGAAGCTTTCTTT.

V is TRBV25-1 and J is TRBJ2-7; TRBD1 aligns across 10 bases. Germline loops: CDR1 MGHDK, CDR2 SYGVNS. After removal of 6 bases from V and 4 bases from J, the junction contained 9 bases not matched to a gene. The CDR3 contains 15 residues. The CDR3 spells CASSPRTGGRYEQYF. The CDR3 DNA reads as TGTGCCAGCAGCCCCCGGACAGGGGGTAGGTACGAGCAGTACTTC.

The chain joins TRBV12-5 to TRBJ1-1, with D possibly being TRBD1 (5 bases). V lost 7 bases and J 0 bases, leaving 12 bases between the germline ends. Germline V gene data show CDR1 as LGHNT and CDR2 as FRNRAP. The CDR3 is made up of 14 amino acids. The CDR3 region has the DNA TGTGCTAGTGCCCTGGACACCGTGAACACTGAAGCTTTCTTT. It is translated as CASALDTVNTEAFF.

This chain connects TRBV28 to TRBJ1-2; possibly TRBD1 for D (6 bases). V lost 3 bases and J lost 8, with 19 bases in between. CDR1 and CDR2 from the germline V gene are MDHEN and SYDVKM. The length of the CDR3 is 15 residues. CDR3 bases: TGTGCCAGCAGTTTCCCCCCGGGACAACGGTTCGGCTACACCTTC. It is translated as CASSFPPGQRFGYTF.

The rearrangement links TRBV7-9 to TRBJ2-7; 10 bases are a match to TRBD2. CDR3 length: 15 amino acids. V lost 5 bases, J lost 6 bases, and 10 bases stayed unmatched. CDR1 is SEHNR, CDR2 FQNEAQ, per germline (reference sequence). DNA of the CDR3: TGTGCCAGCAGCCTCGTAGCGGGGGGATCATCCGAGCAGTACTTC. It codes for CASSLVAGGSSEQYF.

The rearrangement uses TRBV5-3 and TRBJ1-6, with TRBD1 matching over 11 bases. TRBV5-3 is classed as an ORF, of uncertain function. J gave up 4 bases and V 0 bases, and 9 bases lay outside the gene matches. The CDR3 length is 19 residues. The chain's CDR3 is CARSLARTGGSFYNSPLHF. CDR3 in DNA: TGTGCCAGAAGCTTGGCCCGGACAGGGGGCTCCTTTTATAATTCACCCCTCCACTTT.

On this clone itself: One end of the junction does not line up with germline, which may come from a read error. This chain uses TRBV5-1 with TRBJ2-6, with D perhaps TRBD2 (6 bases). Germline CDR1 is SGHRS and CDR2 is YFSETQ. The CDR3 loop spans 17 amino acids. CDR3 protein: CASSSSGLISGANGLTF. The CDR3 coding sequence is TGCGCCAGCAGCTCCTCGGGACTGATCTCTGGGGCCAACGGCCTGACTTTC.

This CDR3 reads CASSLVGANTGELFF. The CDR3 DNA is TGTGCCAGCAGCTTAGTAGGAGCGAACACCGGGGAGCTGTTTTTT. This rearrangement joins TRBV7-6 to TRBJ2-2, with D hard to call. Germline CDR1 and CDR2: SGHVS and FNYEAQ. Trimming removed 1 base at V and 0 bases at J, with 6 bases between. The CDR3 consists of 15 residues.

CDR3 DNA: TGTGCCAGCAGACGGCGGGACGCTAACTATGGCTACACCTTC. This codes for CASRRRDANYGYTF. The chain has TRBV2 and TRBJ1-2; TRBD1 might be the D (5 bases). V lost 6 bases to trimming and J lost 0 bases, with 11 bases between them. Looked up from germline, CDR1 is SNHLY and CDR2 is FYNNEI. The CDR3 contains 14 residues.

This chain uses TRBV2 with TRBJ2-4; D may be TRBD2 (5 bases). CDR3 length: 14 amino acids. Germline assignment: CDR1 SNHLY and CDR2 FYNNEI. Trimming took off 6 bases at V and 3 bases at J, with 12 bases between the two ends. CDR3: CASSPGTYKNIQYF. CDR3 sequence (DNA): TGTGCCAGCAGCCCGGGAACTTACAAAAACATTCAGTACTTC. The full variable domain, completed using reference TRBV2 and TRBJ2-4, is EPEVTQTPSHQVTQMGQEVILRCVPISNHLYFYWYRQILGQKVEFLVSFYNNEISEKSEIFDDQFSVERPDGSNFTLKIRSTKLEDSAMYFCASSPGTYKNIQYFGAGTRLSVL.

The V and J genes are TRBV23-1 and TRBJ1-1, with a possible D match to TRBD1 (5 bases). TRBV23-1 is an ORF; its function is uncertain. With 0 bases removed from V and 4 bases from J, the gap between germline ends came to 12 bases. The CDR3 sequence is 15 residues long. CDR3 in amino acids: CASSQSTVFLTEAFF. CDR3 in DNA: TGCGCCAGCAGTCAATCGACAGTATTCCTCACTGAAGCTTTCTTT.

The chain carries TRBV5-8 and TRBJ2-7; maybe TRBD2 (6 bases). The V gene lost 0 bases and the J gene lost 6 bases, with 19 bases spanning the gap. The CDR3 sequence is 16 residues long. Germline V gene sequence: CDR1 SGHTS, CDR2 YDEGEE. The CDR3 is CASSLGRGSEGLEQYF. Written as DNA, the CDR3 is TGTGCCAGCAGCTTGGGCCGGGGTAGCGAGGGACTCGAGCAGTACTTC. The entire variable domain, with the rest obtained from reference TRBV5-8 and TRBJ2-7, is as follows: EAGVTQSPTHLIKTRGQQATLRCSPISGHTSVYWYQQALGLGLQFLLWYDEGEERNRGNFPPRFSGRQFPNYSSELNVNALELEDSALYLCASSLGRGSEGLEQYFGPGTRLTVT.

The J gene is TRBJ1-5, the V gene TRBV9; a possible D gene is TRBD1 (6 bases). The V end was cut by 3 bases, the J end by 7 bases, with 14 bases between. CDR3 length: 14 amino acids. The germline V gene encodes CDR1 SGDLS and CDR2 YYNGEE. The CDR3 reads CASSGTGQGQPQHF. In DNA, the CDR3 is TGTGCCAGCAGCGGCACAGGGCAGGGGCAGCCCCAGCATTTT.

In regard to this clone: This same CDR3 is encoded by further DNA sequences in the sample. The rearrangement uses TRBV6-5 and TRBJ2-7; TRBD1 matches at 10 bases. Germline V CDR1 and CDR2: MNHEY, SVGAGI. The CDR3 length is 14 residues. V lost 6 bases, J lost 2 bases, and 4 bases stayed unmatched. This CDR3 reads CASRRGQGAYEQYF. The CDR3 nucleotides read TGTGCCAGCAGGCGTGGACAGGGGGCCTACGAGCAGTACTTC.

This clone has just one count. The chain uses TRBV10-3 and TRBJ2-4; 11 bases line up with TRBD1. The V segment lost 6 bases and the J segment 8 bases; nucleotides outside the gene matches: 6. The CDR3 is made up of 14 amino acids. CDR1 and CDR2 (germline): ENHRY, SYGVKD. The CDR3 bases are TGTGCCATCAGCTGGACAGGGGGCGAAGACATTCAGTACTTC. It codes for CAISWTGGEDIQYF.

This clone is a singleton in its sample. The chain combines TRBV11-3 with TRBJ2-3; 13 nucleotides match TRBD2. The CDR3 runs to 16 residues. J was trimmed by 2 bases and V by 3 bases; bases with no gene match: 2. The germline V gene has CDR1 SGHNT and CDR2 YENEEA. The CDR3 is CASSFGTSGATDTQYF. The CDR3 DNA reads TGTGCCAGCAGCTTTGGGACTAGCGGGGCCACAGATACGCAGTATTTT.

As regards this clone: One end of the junction varies from germline; a read error may be responsible. J is TRBJ2-6 and V is TRBV5-4; 8 bases line up with TRBD1. Germline V gene lookup returns CDR1 SGHNT and CDR2 YYREEE (reference sequence). This CDR3 has 18 residues. The CDR3 region has the DNA TGTGCCAGCAGCTCCCGGGACTTACCGACAGGGGAGGCCAACGGCCTGACTTTC. It translates to CASSSRDLPTGEANGLTF.

The CDR3 nucleotides are TGTGCCAGCAGCTTAGTAGGGGCTGGGGCCAACGTCCTGACTTTC. Its protein product is CASSLVGAGANVLTF. V gene TRBV13 combines with J gene TRBJ2-6; D is perhaps TRBD1 (5 bases). CDR3 length: 15 amino acids. CDR1 and CDR2 from the germline V gene are PRHDT and FYEKMQ (reference sequence). V dropped 1 base and J dropped 2 bases, with 6 bases sitting between them.

V and J are TRBV4-3 and TRBJ2-4; TRBD2 aligns across 12 bases. CDR1 and CDR2 from the germline V gene are LGHNA and YSLEER. V dropped 0 bases and J dropped 6; count of bases not matched to a gene: 6. The CDR3 consists of 17 residues. The CDR3 region is CASSQELAGGQGNIQYF. As DNA, the CDR3 is TGCGCCAGCAGCCAAGAGCTAGCGGGGGGGCAGGGAAACATTCAGTACTTC.

The gene calls are TRBV7-8 and TRBJ1-4, with 7 bases aligning to TRBD1. V lost 5 bases, J lost 2 bases, and 11 bases stayed unmatched. The CDR3 is made up of 17 amino acids. Germline-derived CDR1 and CDR2 are SGHVS and FQNEAQ. The CDR3 spells CASSPTTPTGTNEKLFF. CDR3 bases: TGTGCCAGCAGCCCTACGACTCCGACAGGGACTAATGAAAAACTGTTTTTT.

The rearrangement links TRBV6-6 to TRBJ1-1; TRBD1 agrees at 8 bases. Germline V gene sequence: CDR1 MNHNY, CDR2 SVGAGI (reference sequence). Unmatched junction bases numbered 11, after V lost 6 bases and J lost 5 bases. This CDR3 region has 15 residues. The DNA for the CDR3 is TGTGCCAGCAGCCCCACCGACAGGGGAGGAACTGAAGCTTTCTTT. Protein: CASSPTDRGGTEAFF.

CDR3 protein: CASSLTGTGNTGELFF. The DNA for the CDR3 is TGTGCCAGCAGTTTAACCGGGACAGGGAACACCGGGGAGCTGTTTTTT. V gene TRBV6-4 combines with J gene TRBJ2-2, with 8 nucleotides matching TRBD1. Germline V gene sequence: CDR1 MRHNA, CDR2 SNTAGT. This CDR3 comprises 16 residues. V trimming: 5 bases; J trimming: 1 base; junction bases outside the gene matches: 6.

This clone is a singleton in its sample. Sequence at one end of the junction differs from germline and may be a read error. The chain links TRBV23-1 to TRBJ1-2; possibly TRBD1 for D (6 bases). TRBV23-1 belongs to the ORF category, with a function that is uncertain. The CDR3 runs to 9 residues. In DNA, the CDR3 is TGCGCCAGCATCCGGGACACCCACTTC. Translating it yields CASIRDTHF.

The chain employs TRBV5-4 and TRBJ2-5, with 8 nucleotides matching TRBD1. This CDR3 region has 14 residues. V was pared by 4 bases and J by 1 base, with 3 bases of the junction left unmatched. CDR1 and CDR2 from the germline V gene are SGHNT and YYREEE (reference sequence). The CDR3 sequence is CASSQGQAQETQYF. The CDR3 nucleotides read TGTGCCAGCAGCCAGGGACAGGCCCAAGAGACCCAGTACTTC.

The V call is TRBV2, the J call TRBJ2-3; the match to TRBD1 covers 12 bases. With 4 bases clipped from V and 4 bases from J, the junction kept 6 bases outside the gene matches. The CDR3 consists of 16 residues. The V gene's germline CDR1 is SNHLY and CDR2 FYNNEI. The CDR3 protein is CASSAGTGGAADTQYF. The CDR3, as DNA: TGTGCCAGCAGTGCCGGGACAGGGGGCGCAGCAGATACGCAGTATTTT.